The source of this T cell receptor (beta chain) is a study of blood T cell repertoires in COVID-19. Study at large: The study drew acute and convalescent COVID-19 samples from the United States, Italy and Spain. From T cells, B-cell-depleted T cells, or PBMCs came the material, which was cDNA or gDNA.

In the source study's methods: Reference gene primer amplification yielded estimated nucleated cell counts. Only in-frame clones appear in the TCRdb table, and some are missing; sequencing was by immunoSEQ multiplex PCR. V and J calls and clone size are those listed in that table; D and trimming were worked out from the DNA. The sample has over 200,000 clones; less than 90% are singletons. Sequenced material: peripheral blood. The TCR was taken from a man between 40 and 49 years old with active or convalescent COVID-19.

The CDR3 region has the DNA TGTGCCAGCAGCGTGGAGGCGGGACAGACCTATGGCTACACCTTC. Translation: CASSVEAGQTYGYTF. The chain carries TRBV11-2 and TRBJ1-2, with TRBD1 matching over 7 bases. Germline V gene lookup returns CDR1 SGHAT and CDR2 FQNNGV. V lost 5 bases to trimming and J lost 4 bases; unmatched junction nucleotides: 10. This CDR3 has 15 residues.